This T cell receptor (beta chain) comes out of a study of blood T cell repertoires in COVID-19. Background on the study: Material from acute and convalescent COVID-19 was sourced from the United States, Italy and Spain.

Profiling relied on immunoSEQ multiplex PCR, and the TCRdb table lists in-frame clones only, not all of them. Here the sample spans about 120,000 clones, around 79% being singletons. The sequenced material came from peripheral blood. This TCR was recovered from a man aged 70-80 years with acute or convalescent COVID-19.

Written as DNA, the CDR3 is TGTGCCAGCAGCATGGACACCAACACTGAAGCTTTCTTT. Translating gives CASSMDTNTEAFF. The chain employs TRBV14 and TRBJ1-1, with a tentative D call TRBD1 (5 bases). This CDR3 region has 13 residues. V was trimmed by 5 bases and J by 2 bases, leaving 9 bases between them. CDR1 and CDR2 (germline): SGHDN, FVKESK.